These T cell receptor beta chains were read from a single sample in a study of T cell changes during pregnancy in multiple sclerosis. Data came from immunoSEQ multiplex PCR; TCRdb stores just in-frame clones and leaves some out. The data contain fewer than 50,000 clones, roughly 90% of them singletons. The material sequenced was peripheral blood, taken in the second trimester of pregnancy. Receptors were obtained from a female donor in good health, enrolled as a control in a pregnancy study. Each CDR3 is given with its conserved first and last residue. D genes are given only for firm matches. The size field is filled for only some rows; it gives once, few, many or a size class.

j_gene: TRBJ2-5; abundance: -; v_gene: TRBV30; d_gene: TRBD1; CDR3nt: TGTGCCTGGAGTATGGGACAGAAAGAGACCCAGTACTTC; CDR3aa: CAWSMGQKETQYF
j_gene: TRBJ2-2; abundance: -; v_gene: TRBV9; d_gene: -; CDR3nt: TGTGCCAGCAGCACCCACTTACTTGAAACCGGGGAGCTGTTTTTT; CDR3aa: CASSTHLLETGELFF
j_gene: TRBJ1-2; abundance: -; v_gene: TRBV6-1; d_gene: -; CDR3nt: TGTGCCAGCAGCCCGAGGAACTATGGCTACACCTTC; CDR3aa: CASSPRNYGYTF
j_gene: TRBJ1-1; abundance: -; v_gene: TRBV6-7; d_gene: TRBD1; CDR3nt: TGTGCCAGCAGTTTCACAGGGGCCAGAGAGGGTACTGAAGCTTTCTTT; CDR3aa: CASSFTGAREGTEAFF
j_gene: TRBJ2-7; abundance: -; v_gene: TRBV7-2; d_gene: -; CDR3nt: TGTGCCAGCAGCTTAGGAGGGTCATCACTCTACGAGCAGTACTTC; CDR3aa: CASSLGGSSLYEQYF
j_gene: TRBJ1-1; abundance: -; v_gene: TRBV5-1; d_gene: -; CDR3nt: TGCGCCAGCAGCTTGGATCTCGGGGATTTCGGCACTGAAGCTTTCTTT; CDR3aa: CASSLDLGDFGTEAFF
j_gene: TRBJ2-1; abundance: -; v_gene: TRBV10-3; d_gene: TRBD2; CDR3nt: TGTGCCATCAGGGGACTAGCGGGCTATGAGCAGTTCTTC; CDR3aa: CAIRGLAGYEQFF
j_gene: TRBJ2-7; abundance: -; v_gene: TRBV7-2; d_gene: TRBD1; CDR3nt: TGTGCCAGCAGCTTGGCGGGACAGGGTTTCCACGAGCAGTACTTC; CDR3aa: CASSLAGQGFHEQYF
j_gene: TRBJ2-5; abundance: -; v_gene: TRBV27; d_gene: -; CDR3nt: TGTGCCAGCAGTTTATGGTCAGGCCAACAAGAGACCCAGTACTTC; CDR3aa: CASSLWSGQQETQYF
j_gene: TRBJ2-3; abundance: -; v_gene: TRBV6-1; d_gene: TRBD2; CDR3nt: TGTGCCAGCAGTGAAAGGGCTAGCGGGCCCACTAGCACAGATACGCAGTATTTT; CDR3aa: CASSERASGPTSTDTQYF
j_gene: TRBJ2-1; abundance: -; v_gene: TRBV15; d_gene: TRBD2; CDR3nt: TGTGCCACCAGCAGACCCCAGGCGGGGGGATACAATGAGCAGTTCTTC; CDR3aa: CATSRPQAGGYNEQFF
j_gene: TRBJ1-1; abundance: -; v_gene: TRBV27; d_gene: TRBD1; CDR3nt: TGTGCCAGCAGTTCTTACAGGGGGCCCACTGAAGCTTTCTTT; CDR3aa: CASSSYRGPTEAFF
j_gene: TRBJ1-2; abundance: -; v_gene: TRBV19; d_gene: -; CDR3nt: TGTGCCAGCAACATACAGGGTAGGGGAGATGGCTACACCTTC; CDR3aa: CASNIQGRGDGYTF
j_gene: TRBJ2-2; abundance: -; v_gene: TRBV7-9; d_gene: -; CDR3nt: TGTGCCAGCAGCTTATCTGGAGACAACACCGGGGAGCTGTTTTTT; CDR3aa: CASSLSGDNTGELFF
j_gene: TRBJ2-2; abundance: -; v_gene: TRBV18; d_gene: -; CDR3nt: TGTGCCAGCTCACCCAGGACAGGGGAGCTGTTTTTT; CDR3aa: CASSPRTGELFF
j_gene: TRBJ2-4; abundance: -; v_gene: TRBV2; d_gene: -; CDR3nt: TGTGCCAGCAGCGAAAATTCCGGAAACATTCAGTACTTC; CDR3aa: CASSENSGNIQYF
j_gene: TRBJ1-2; abundance: -; v_gene: TRBV5-5; d_gene: -; CDR3nt: TGTGCCAGCAGCCCCCCCGGACAGAACTATGGCTACACCTTC; CDR3aa: CASSPPGQNYGYTF
j_gene: TRBJ2-7; abundance: -; v_gene: TRBV27; d_gene: TRBD1; CDR3nt: TGTGCCAGCAGACCGGGACAGCCTTCTAGCGAGCAGTACTTC; CDR3aa: CASRPGQPSSEQYF
j_gene: TRBJ2-2; abundance: -; v_gene: TRBV7-9; d_gene: TRBD2; CDR3nt: TGTGCCAGCAGCTCGAGACTAGCGGGGGGGCCCGGGGAGCTGTTTTTT; CDR3aa: CASSSRLAGGPGELFF
j_gene: TRBJ1-1; abundance: few; v_gene: TRBV10-3; d_gene: -; CDR3nt: TGTGCCATCAGTGGAGAGCCGGGATCCGCTGAAGCTTTCTTT; CDR3aa: CAISGEPGSAEAFF
j_gene: TRBJ2-7; abundance: -; v_gene: TRBV6-6; d_gene: TRBD1; CDR3nt: TGTGCCAGCAGTTACTTGACAGGGGGCTACGAGCAGTACTTC; CDR3aa: CASSYLTGGYEQYF
j_gene: TRBJ1-1; abundance: -; v_gene: TRBV11-3; d_gene: TRBD1; CDR3nt: TGTGCCAGCAGCACGGGACAGGGCCGGGGCACTGAAGCTTTCTTT; CDR3aa: CASSTGQGRGTEAFF
j_gene: TRBJ1-1; abundance: -; v_gene: TRBV5-6; d_gene: -; CDR3nt: TGTGCCAGCAGCGGGGGGGTTGGGTCGGGAACTGAAGCTTTCTTT; CDR3aa: CASSGGVGSGTEAFF
j_gene: TRBJ2-7; abundance: -; v_gene: TRBV5-1; d_gene: TRBD2; CDR3nt: TGCGCCAGCAGCTCTAGAGCGGGGAGCTCCTACGAGCAGTACTTC; CDR3aa: CASSSRAGSSYEQYF
j_gene: TRBJ1-5; abundance: few; v_gene: TRBV27; d_gene: -; CDR3nt: TGTGCCAGCAGTCCAGACCCCTCGGGACAAAATCAGCCCCAGCATTTT; CDR3aa: CASSPDPSGQNQPQHF
j_gene: TRBJ2-1; abundance: once; v_gene: TRBV19; d_gene: TRBD2; CDR3nt: TGTGCCAGTATGTTAGCGGGGAGCTCCTACAATGAGCAGTTCTTC; CDR3aa: CASMLAGSSYNEQFF
j_gene: TRBJ2-1; abundance: -; v_gene: TRBV10-3; d_gene: -; CDR3nt: TGTGCCATCCAACCCGCGGGACCTCAGGACGATGAGCAGTTCTTC; CDR3aa: CAIQPAGPQDDEQFF
j_gene: TRBJ2-3; abundance: -; v_gene: TRBV7-2; d_gene: -; CDR3nt: TGTGCCAGCAGCCGGAGAATGGCGGGCCCAGATACGCAGTATTTT; CDR3aa: CASSRRMAGPDTQYF
j_gene: TRBJ1-1; abundance: -; v_gene: TRBV6-4; d_gene: TRBD1; CDR3nt: TGTGCCAGCAGTGACGACCCCAGGGGGACTGAAGCTTTCTTT; CDR3aa: CASSDDPRGTEAFF
j_gene: TRBJ1-1; abundance: -; v_gene: TRBV10-3; d_gene: TRBD1; CDR3nt: TGTGCCATCAGTGAACCAGGGGGCGCGAACACTGAAGCTTTCTTT; CDR3aa: CAISEPGGANTEAFF
j_gene: TRBJ1-1; abundance: -; v_gene: TRBV19; d_gene: -; CDR3nt: TGTGCCAGCACTCACAGCTACAGGATCACTGAAGCTTTCTTT; CDR3aa: CASTHSYRITEAFF
j_gene: TRBJ1-5; abundance: -; v_gene: TRBV7-2; d_gene: -; CDR3nt: TGTGCCAGCAGTAACCGGGGCGGGGATCAGCCCCAGCATTTT; CDR3aa: CASSNRGGDQPQHF
j_gene: TRBJ1-1; abundance: once; v_gene: TRBV19; d_gene: TRBD1; CDR3nt: TGTGCCAGTAGTATGGCGACAGGGGGGGTGAACACTGAAGCTTTCTTT; CDR3aa: CASSMATGGVNTEAFF
j_gene: TRBJ2-2; abundance: -; v_gene: TRBV7-9; d_gene: TRBD1; CDR3nt: TGTGCCAGTACAGGGGACACCGGGGAGCTGTTTTTT; CDR3aa: CASTGDTGELFF
j_gene: TRBJ2-5; abundance: -; v_gene: TRBV27; d_gene: TRBD1; CDR3nt: TGTGCCAGCAGTTTCTCCGCAACCACAGGGGGCGGGGAGACCCAGTACTTC; CDR3aa: CASSFSATTGGGETQYF
j_gene: TRBJ2-7; abundance: -; v_gene: TRBV18; d_gene: -; CDR3nt: TGTGCCAGCACCCGGGGGAACGAGCAGTACTTC; CDR3aa: CASTRGNEQYF
j_gene: TRBJ2-1; abundance: -; v_gene: TRBV30; d_gene: -; CDR3nt: TGTGCCGGACAGGAGGGTGAGCAGTTCTTC; CDR3aa: CAGQEGEQFF
j_gene: TRBJ2-3; abundance: -; v_gene: TRBV5-8; d_gene: -; CDR3nt: TGTGCCAGCAGCCGCGGCGGAGCTAGCACAGATACGCAGTATTTT; CDR3aa: CASSRGGASTDTQYF
j_gene: TRBJ2-1; abundance: -; v_gene: TRBV2; d_gene: TRBD1; CDR3nt: TGTGCCAGCAGAGCGACAGGGAACAATGAGCAGTTCTTC; CDR3aa: CASRATGNNEQFF
j_gene: TRBJ2-3; abundance: -; v_gene: TRBV10-1; d_gene: TRBD2; CDR3nt: TGCGCCAGCAGTGCCAGGGAGGGCGGCACAGATACGCAGTATTTT; CDR3aa: CASSAREGGTDTQYF
j_gene: TRBJ2-7; abundance: -; v_gene: TRBV7-2; d_gene: -; CDR3nt: TGTGCCAGCAGCCCCTCTCCCCACAGCCGGGGCTACGAGCAGTACTTC; CDR3aa: CASSPSPHSRGYEQYF
j_gene: TRBJ2-7; abundance: -; v_gene: TRBV6-5; d_gene: TRBD2; CDR3nt: TGTGCCAGCAGTTCCCTCTTGGCAGCGGGAGTTAACGAGCAGTACTTC; CDR3aa: CASSSLLAAGVNEQYF
j_gene: TRBJ2-4; abundance: -; v_gene: TRBV5-1; d_gene: TRBD2; CDR3nt: TGCGCCAGCAGTTCCGAAGGGAGGGAGGGAGCCAAAAACATTCAGTACTTC; CDR3aa: CASSSEGREGAKNIQYF
j_gene: TRBJ1-5; abundance: -; v_gene: TRBV5-1; d_gene: -; CDR3nt: TGCGCCAGCAGCTTGAACGGGGGGACACATCAGCCCCAGCATTTT; CDR3aa: CASSLNGGTHQPQHF
j_gene: TRBJ1-1; abundance: -; v_gene: TRBV15; d_gene: TRBD1; CDR3nt: TGTGCCACCAGCAGTCCTACAGGGGGCACTGAAGCTTTCTTT; CDR3aa: CATSSPTGGTEAFF
j_gene: TRBJ2-2; abundance: -; v_gene: TRBV14; d_gene: -; CDR3nt: TGTGCCAGCAGCCAACCAGTCCCGGGCCGGGGAACCGGGGAGCTGTTTTTT; CDR3aa: CASSQPVPGRGTGELFF
j_gene: TRBJ1-2; abundance: once; v_gene: TRBV30; d_gene: -; CDR3nt: TGTGCCTGGAGTGTTCAAACCCTCGGGGTCTATGGCTACACCTTC; CDR3aa: CAWSVQTLGVYGYTF
j_gene: TRBJ2-7; abundance: -; v_gene: TRBV27; d_gene: TRBD2; CDR3nt: TGTGCCAGCAGGACAAGCGGGGCCTCCTACGAGCAGTACTTC; CDR3aa: CASRTSGASYEQYF
j_gene: TRBJ2-7; abundance: once; v_gene: TRBV27; d_gene: TRBD2; CDR3nt: TGTGCCAGCAGCCCCGGGGACTACCGGGGATACGAGCAGTACTTC; CDR3aa: CASSPGDYRGYEQYF
j_gene: TRBJ2-6; abundance: -; v_gene: TRBV9; d_gene: TRBD1; CDR3nt: TGTGCCAGCAGCGCGGGACAGGGGCTCGGGGCCAACGTCCTGACTTTC; CDR3aa: CASSAGQGLGANVLTF
j_gene: TRBJ2-1; abundance: -; v_gene: TRBV18; d_gene: TRBD2; CDR3nt: TGTGCCAGCTCACCACAAAATAGCGGGGTTGGTGAGCAGTTCTTC; CDR3aa: CASSPQNSGVGEQFF
j_gene: TRBJ1-3; abundance: -; v_gene: TRBV6-1; d_gene: TRBD1; CDR3nt: TGTGCCAGCGGTCCCGGGACAGGCCAAAGGAACACCATATATTTT; CDR3aa: CASGPGTGQRNTIYF
j_gene: TRBJ2-7; abundance: -; v_gene: TRBV7-9; d_gene: TRBD1; CDR3nt: TGTGCCAGCAGCGCCAAACAGGGGGCATTATACGAGCAGTACTTC; CDR3aa: CASSAKQGALYEQYF
j_gene: TRBJ1-6; abundance: -; v_gene: TRBV25-1; d_gene: TRBD1; CDR3nt: TGTGCCAGCATTGGGACAGGCAGCCTCCACTTT; CDR3aa: CASIGTGSLHF
j_gene: TRBJ1-3; abundance: -; v_gene: TRBV9; d_gene: TRBD1; CDR3nt: TGTGCCAGCAGCGGCCGACCAACAGGGGCTGGAAACACCATATATTTT; CDR3aa: CASSGRPTGAGNTIYF
j_gene: TRBJ1-3; abundance: -; v_gene: TRBV5-6; d_gene: TRBD1; CDR3nt: TGTGCCAGCAGCCGGAGGGGACAGGGTAGAGGAAACACCATATATTTT; CDR3aa: CASSRRGQGRGNTIYF